The rows below give T cell receptor beta chains drawn from one sample of a study of blood T cell repertoires in COVID-19. Sequencing used immunoSEQ multiplex PCR; TCRdb keeps in-frame clones, though not all of them. The sample has 150,000 to 200,000 clones; more than 65% are singletons. Sequenced sample: peripheral blood. The receptor source for this set is an elderly woman with active or convalescent COVID-19. Both conserved end residues are part of each CDR3. A D gene is named only where the DNA matches it firmly. Expanded clones get a size class; other rows say once, few or many, or leave the size out.

J,D,size,V,CDR3,DNA
TRBJ1-5,TRBD1,.,TRBV19,CASSANRGLSNQPQHF,TGTGCCAGTAGTGCCAACAGGGGGCTTAGCAATCAGCCCCAGCATTTT
TRBJ2-3,.,.,TRBV2,CASSAGWDTQYF,TGTGCCAGCAGCGCAGGGTGGGATACGCAGTATTTT
TRBJ1-1,.,few,TRBV7-9,CASRVDTEAFF,TGTGCCAGCCGTGTTGACACTGAAGCTTTCTTT
TRBJ1-3,.,.,TRBV4-2,CASSQVGGQPGNTIYF,TGTGCCAGCAGCCAAGTAGGAGGCCAACCTGGAAACACCATATATTTT
TRBJ2-7,.,.,TRBV28,CASSRGYEQYF,TGTGCCAGCAGTAGGGGCTACGAGCAGTACTTC
TRBJ1-4,.,once,TRBV3-1/TRBV3-2,CASSDAGAASEKLFF,TGTGCCAGCAGCGACGCGGGGGCCGCGAGTGAAAAACTGTTTTTT
TRBJ1-2,.,.,TRBV5-1,CASSLTDGYTF,TGCGCCAGCAGCTTGACAGATGGCTACACCTTC
TRBJ1-5,.,few,TRBV3-1/TRBV3-2,CASSQDSSNQPQHF,TGTGCCAGCAGCCAGGACAGTAGCAATCAGCCCCAGCATTTT
TRBJ2-1,.,.,TRBV6-5,CASSIRLGNNEQFF,TGTGCCAGCAGTATCAGACTAGGGAACAATGAGCAGTTCTTC
TRBJ1-2,.,.,TRBV11-1,CASSLAIGGYGYTF,TGTGCCAGCAGCTTAGCTATCGGAGGGTATGGCTACACCTTC
TRBJ1-1,.,few,TRBV5-1,CASSLAGYSTEAFF,TGCGCCAGCAGCTTGGCAGGGTATTCCACTGAAGCTTTCTTT
TRBJ2-2,.,.,TRBV2,CASMERKNTGELFF,TGTGCCAGCATGGAGAGAAAGAACACCGGGGAGCTGTTTTTT
TRBJ2-5,TRBD1,.,TRBV6-6,CASSYPGTGEETQYF,TGTGCCAGCAGTTACCCTGGGACAGGGGAAGAGACCCAGTACTTC
TRBJ1-2,TRBD1,.,TRBV19,CASSTPGQGGLVSGYTF,TGTGCCAGCTCCACCCCCGGACAGGGGGGTCTTGTGAGTGGCTACACCTTC
TRBJ1-2,.,.,TRBV3-1/TRBV3-2,CASSQAGREGLNYGYTF,TGTGCCAGCAGCCAAGCGGGGAGGGAAGGGCTGAACTATGGCTACACCTTC
TRBJ1-4,.,.,TRBV6-1,CASSDPGGGEEKLFF,TGTGCCAGCAGTGACCCGGGAGGGGGTGAAGAAAAACTGTTTTTT
TRBJ1-6,.,.,TRBV7-2,CASSLVPGGGSPLHF,TGTGCCAGCAGCTTAGTTCCGGGGGGTGGTTCACCCCTCCACTTT
TRBJ1-2,TRBD1,.,TRBV5-1,CASSYGTGGGYTF,TGCGCCAGCAGCTACGGGACAGGGGGCGGCTACACCTTC
TRBJ1-1,TRBD1,.,TRBV18,CASSPTVASGGASMNTEAFF,TGTGCCAGCTCGCCTACCGTAGCGTCAGGGGGCGCAAGTATGAACACTGAAGCTTTCTTT
TRBJ1-2,TRBD1,.,TRBV10-2,CASSQTGAGYGYTF,TGCGCCAGCAGCCAGACAGGGGCTGGCTATGGCTACACCTTC
TRBJ2-1,.,few,TRBV6-5,CASTNGGGDEQFF,TGTGCCAGCACCAACGGCGGCGGGGATGAGCAGTTCTTC
TRBJ2-7,TRBD2,.,TRBV5-4,CASREAGGYEQYF,TGTGCCAGCAGGGAAGCGGGAGGCTACGAGCAGTACTTC
TRBJ1-5,.,.,TRBV28,CASRFQGKGGNQPQHF,TGTGCCAGCAGATTCCAGGGGAAAGGAGGCAATCAGCCCCAGCATTTT
TRBJ1-1,.,few,TRBV2,CASSHYMPRDTEAFF,TGTGCCAGCAGTCATTACATGCCCAGGGACACTGAAGCTTTCTTT
TRBJ1-2,.,.,TRBV19,CASSTTIANYGYTF,TGTGCCAGTAGTACCACTATCGCTAACTATGGCTACACCTTC
TRBJ2-7,.,.,TRBV9,CASSVEAGEGEQYF,TGTGCCAGCAGCGTAGAAGCAGGGGAAGGCGAGCAGTACTTC
TRBJ2-2,TRBD2,.,TRBV19,CASSTPTSGRATGELFF,TGTGCCAGTAGTACCCCGACTAGCGGGAGGGCTACCGGGGAGCTGTTTTTT
TRBJ2-7,.,.,TRBV14,CASSQDLYSSYEQYF,TGTGCCAGCAGCCAAGATTTGTACTCTTCCTACGAGCAGTACTTC
TRBJ2-7,.,.,TRBV9,CASSVSAGESYEQYF,TGTGCCAGCAGCGTTTCGGCAGGGGAGTCCTACGAGCAGTACTTC
TRBJ2-5,TRBD2,.,TRBV5-4,CASSLAVVQETQYF,TGTGCCAGCAGCCTAGCGGTAGTCCAAGAGACCCAGTACTTC
TRBJ1-2,TRBD1,.,TRBV19,CASSPDRGFYGYTF,TGTGCCAGTAGCCCAGACAGGGGATTCTATGGCTACACCTTC
TRBJ1-1,.,.,TRBV10-3,CAISARGEFRNTEAFF,TGTGCCATCAGTGCTCGGGGGGAATTCAGGAACACTGAAGCTTTCTTT
TRBJ2-2,.,once,TRBV7-9,CASSLFSGEGELFF,TGTGCCAGCAGCTTATTTTCGGGAGAGGGGGAGCTGTTTTTT
TRBJ1-2,TRBD1,.,TRBV18,CASSQQTGNHYGYTF,TGTGCCAGCTCCCAACAGACAGGGAATCACTATGGCTACACCTTC
TRBJ1-4,TRBD1,.,TRBV27,CASSWGQGEKLFF,TGTGCCAGCAGTTGGGGACAGGGCGAAAAACTGTTTTTT
TRBJ1-4,TRBD1,.,TRBV5-1,CASSPGQGNEKLFF,TGCGCCAGCAGCCCGGGACAGGGGAATGAAAAACTGTTTTTT
TRBJ1-1,.,.,TRBV27,CASSLSQISNTEAFF,TGTGCCAGCAGTTTATCCCAGATTTCGAACACTGAAGCTTTCTTT
TRBJ2-7,.,.,TRBV6-5,CASSYGQGPYEQYF,TGTGCCAGCAGTTACGGGCAGGGTCCCTACGAGCAGTACTTC
TRBJ2-3,TRBD2,.,TRBV2,CASNQAGHTDTQYF,TGTGCCAGCAACCAAGCGGGGCACACAGATACGCAGTATTTT
TRBJ2-3,TRBD2,.,TRBV2,CASSGTSGTDTQYF,TGTGCCAGCAGTGGGACTAGCGGTACAGATACGCAGTATTTT
TRBJ2-2,TRBD2,.,TRBV4-1,CASSQGLLASGNTGELFF,TGCGCCAGCAGCCAAGGTCTGTTGGCTAGCGGAAACACCGGGGAGCTGTTTTTT
TRBJ1-1,TRBD1,.,TRBV9,CASSVDQGVNTEAFF,TGTGCCAGCAGTGTCGATCAGGGGGTGAACACTGAAGCTTTCTTT
TRBJ1-3,TRBD1,.,TRBV5-1,CASSPGQITGNTIYF,TGCGCCAGCAGCCCGGGACAGATAACTGGAAACACCATATATTTT
TRBJ2-5,.,.,TRBV6-6,CASSYGRAQETQYF,TGTGCCAGCAGTTACGGCAGGGCACAAGAGACCCAGTACTTC